Shown below are 2 T cell receptor beta chains from a single sample sequenced in a study of cytomegalovirus exposure and HLA in healthy donors. PCR primers comprised 60 Vbeta and 13 Jbeta primers. Profiled with immunoSEQ multiplex PCR; TCRdb holds only in-frame clones, not every one. The sample contains roughly 150,000 clones, roughly 80% of which appear only once. Source material: PBMCs. The receptors were sampled from a male donor in good health and CMV-seronegative.

This clone appeared a single time. The chain links TRBV5-1 to TRBJ2-5, with 7 bases matching TRBD2. J lost 6 bases, V lost 7 bases, and 18 bases had no gene match. The germline gives CDR1 SGHRS, CDR2 YFSETQ. This CDR3 comprises 16 residues. CDR3 amino acids: CASWEVGGGSVKTQYF. The CDR3 DNA sequence: TGCGCCAGCTGGGAGGTCGGGGGAGGGTCTGTGAAGACCCAGTACTTC. Filled out from reference TRBV5-1 and TRBJ2-5, the complete variable domain reads KAGVTQTPRYLIKTRGQQVTLSCSPISGHRSVSWYQQTPGQGLQFLFEYFSETQRNKGNFPGRFSGRQFSNSRSEMNVSTLELGDSALYLCASWEVGGGSVKTQYFGPGTRLLVL.

This clone has more than one count but fewer than ten. The gene calls are TRBV28 and TRBJ2-3, with TRBD1 matching 10 bases. Germline assignment: CDR1 MDHEN and CDR2 SYDVKM. J gave up 4 bases and V 5 bases, and 12 bases lay outside the gene matches. The CDR3 covers 17 residues. For the CDR3, the DNA is TGTGCCAGCAGTGGGTGGGGGACAGGGGTCGCGGCAGATACGCAGTATTTT. This encodes CASSGWGTGVAADTQYF.